This TCR beta chain was sequenced for a study of blood T cells in healthy people across ages. The authors ran a second PCR of about 6 to 11 cycles using a sample-barcoded 5' primer and a J-beta primer mix. TCRdb independently ran MiXCR on the 5' RACE reads; one entry per CDR3 protein. The sample contains about 730,000 distinct CDR3 sequences, 35% to 45% of which appear only once. The specimen was blood. This receptor was obtained from a woman aged 60-75 years in good health.

CDR3 residues: CASSLTGAATYEQYF. In DNA form, the CDR3 reads TGTGCCAGCAGCCTTACCGGGGCAGCTACCTACGAGCAGTACTTC. This chain connects TRBV6-5 to TRBJ2-7; the D call may be TRBD1 or TRBD2 (5 bases each). The CDR3 has 15 residues. V was cut by 6 bases and J by 2 bases, with 17 bases left in between. From germline, CDR1 is MNHEY and CDR2 SVGAGI.